This T cell receptor (beta chain) emerged from a study of CD8 T cells in Susac syndrome. cDNA came from about 0.51 to 1 ug RNA primed by random hexamers. Across 54 Vbeta and 13 Jbeta, immunoSEQ multiplex PCR amplified TCR beta CDR3. TCRdb re-called the immunoSEQ multiplex PCR reads through MiXCR, storing one row per CDR3 protein. The sample has about 120,000 distinct CDR3 sequences, about 90% seen once. Sequencing of TCR beta drew on CD8+ and CD4+ T cells from blood. Healthy donors formed controls matched for age and sex. TEMRA cells were enriched by FACS, and CD4+ and CD8+ T cells were negatively isolated. The CDR3 has 14 residues. V gave up 4 bases and J gave up 2 bases, with 12 bases separating them.

The sequence came from a human donor in good health. The J gene is TRBJ2-7, the V gene TRBV12-3 or TRBV12-4; D is unresolved. The sample taken for sequencing was CD8+ T cells from PBMCs. The CDR3 region has the DNA TGTGCCAGCAGTTCCGAAACTGATACCTACGAGCAGTACTTC. Amino acids: CASSSETDTYEQYF.